A single sample gave rise to the 30 T cell receptor beta chains below, sequenced in a study of T cell responses to AZD1222 COVID-19 vaccine. This table comes from immunoSEQ multiplex PCR, and its TCRdb copy is limited to in-frame clones, with some not included. The sample has roughly 180,000 clones; 85% to 95% are singletons. This sample comprised peripheral blood, obtained 28 days after the second AZD1222 dose. The receptors were sampled from an adult who received the AZD1222 COVID-19 vaccine.

CDR3 DNA: TGCGCCAGCAGCTACAGTGCTACGTACGAGCAGTACTTC. Its translation is CASSYSATYEQYF. This sequence joins TRBV5-1 and TRBJ2-7; no definite D call. Germline V gene lookup returns CDR1 SGHRS and CDR2 YFSETQ. V lost 3 bases, J lost 4 bases, and 11 bases lay in between. This CDR3 spans 13 amino acids.

V usage is TRBV5-1 and J usage is TRBJ1-6; TRBD1 might be the D (6 bases). Germline V gene data show CDR1 as SGHRS and CDR2 as YFSETQ. Trimming left V 5 bases short and J 5 bases short, with 8 bases between. CDR3 length: 13 residues. CDR3 sequence (DNA): TGCGCCAGCAGGGCAGGGGATAATTCACCCCTCCACTTT. Protein product: CASRAGDNSPLHF.

The chain combines TRBV7-2 with TRBJ1-5; possible D gene TRBD1, 6 bases. Trimming took off 4 bases at V and 3 bases at J, with 10 bases between the two ends. The CDR3 spans 14 residues. The germline gives CDR1 SGHTA, CDR2 FQGNSA. CDR3 in amino acids: CASSSTGNNQPQHF. CDR3 DNA: TGTGCCAGCAGCTCAACAGGGAACAATCAGCCCCAGCATTTT.

This chain links TRBV5-6 with TRBJ2-1; D assignment may be TRBD1 or TRBD2 (5 bases each). The CDR3 is 11 residues long. Trimming stripped 6 bases from V and 10 bases from J, with 11 bases between. Germline CDR1 is SGHDT and CDR2 is YYEEEE. In DNA form, the CDR3 reads TGTGCCAGCACCGGGTGGGGGGAGCAGTTCTTC. Translation: CASTGWGEQFF.

The V gene is TRBV10-2, the J gene TRBJ1-1; D uncertain. The length of the CDR3 is 13 residues. V dropped 2 bases and J dropped 2 bases, with 6 bases sitting between them. Germline V gives CDR1 WSHSY, CDR2 SAAADI. The CDR3, as DNA: TGCGCCAGCAGTGAGATCGAAAACACTGAAGCTTTCTTT. Its protein is CASSEIENTEAFF.

This chain joins TRBV27 and TRBJ1-1, with D perhaps matching TRBD1 (6 bases). Germline CDR1 is MNHEY and CDR2 is SMNVEV (reference sequence). The CDR3 sequence is 15 residues long. V lost 5 bases and J lost 4, with 17 bases in between. The CDR3 loop is CASSPAPGAVTEAFF. In nucleotides, the CDR3 is TGTGCCAGCAGTCCCGCCCCAGGGGCTGTCACTGAAGCTTTCTTT.

The chain combines TRBV5-1 with TRBJ1-1; 8 nucleotides match TRBD1. The ends lost 2 bases at V and 1 base at J; junction bases unmatched: 4. CDR1 and CDR2 from the germline V gene are SGHRS and YFSETQ. The CDR3 spans 15 residues. The CDR3 nucleotides read TGCGCCAGCAGCTTACCGACAGGGGCGAACACTGAAGCTTTCTTT. This translates into CASSLPTGANTEAFF.

This clone has a single count. This chain connects TRBV6-5 to TRBJ1-1; weak D call: TRBD1 (6 bases). V was cut by 6 bases and J by 8 bases, with 22 bases left in between. The CDR3 runs 15 residues. Germline CDR1 is MNHEY and CDR2 is SVGAGI. Here the CDR3 DNA reads TGTGCCAGCAGATTAACGGGGGGGCGCGGGGTCGAAGCTTTCTTT. Protein sequence: CASRLTGGRGVEAFF.

The chain joins TRBV6-2 or TRBV6-3 to TRBJ1-1, with D unclear. V gave up 5 bases and J gave up 4 bases, with 14 bases separating them. This CDR3 contains 14 residues. Germline V gene lookup returns CDR1 MNHEY and CDR2 SVGEGT. The CDR3 DNA reads TGTGCCAGCAGTCAAATCGGGGTCCCCACTGAAGCTTTCTTT. Its protein product is CASSQIGVPTEAFF.

The CDR3 spells CASSQDGSAVEYQETQYF. Here the CDR3 DNA reads TGTGCCAGCAGCCAAGATGGGTCCGCAGTGGAGTACCAAGAGACCCAGTACTTC. V usage is TRBV3-1 (or the pseudogene TRBV3-2) and J usage is TRBJ2-5; D gene unclear. Trimming stripped 0 bases from V and 0 bases from J, with 17 bases between. CDR1 LGHDT and CDR2 YNNKEL come from the germline V gene (reference sequence). CDR3 length equals 18 residues.

The rearrangement links TRBV9 to TRBJ1-3; D unresolved. V was clipped by 3 bases and J by 0 bases, with 13 bases between them. Germline values: CDR1 SGDLS, CDR2 YYNGEE. The length of the CDR3 is 16 residues. CDR3 sequence (DNA): TGTGCCAGCAGCGCCTTGGGCGGCTTCTCTGGAAACACCATATATTTT. Translated: CASSALGGFSGNTIYF.

The chain carries TRBV3-1 (or the pseudogene TRBV3-2) and TRBJ2-5; D might be TRBD1 (6 bases). The CDR3 covers 13 residues. V was clipped by 7 bases and J by 1 base, with 10 bases between them. The germline V gene has CDR1 LGHDT and CDR2 YNNKEL (reference sequence). The CDR3 loop is CASTGTIQETQYF. The CDR3 DNA follows: TGTGCCAGCACCGGGACAATCCAAGAGACCCAGTACTTC.

The chain recombines TRBV11-2 with TRBJ2-1, with 7 bases lining up with TRBD1. The CDR3 consists of 14 residues. The V and J ends lost 5 bases and 0 bases, in that order; junction bases with no gene match: 1. CDR1 SGHAT and CDR2 FQNNGV come from the germline V gene. The CDR3 DNA sequence: TGTGCCAGCAGCCGGGACAGCTCCTACAATGAGCAGTTCTTC. Translating it yields CASSRDSSYNEQFF.

CDR3 sequence (DNA): TGCAGCGTTGAGGAGGAGTCGGGGGGCTTCTATGGCTACACCTTC. Translation: CSVEEESGGFYGYTF. The chain combines TRBV29-1 with TRBJ1-2; possible D gene TRBD1, 6 bases. The CDR3 is 15 residues long. CDR1 is SQVTM, CDR2 ANQGSEA, per germline. V was clipped by 3 bases and J by 4 bases, with 18 bases between them.

The chain has TRBV3-1 (or the pseudogene TRBV3-2) and TRBJ1-6; 7 nucleotides match TRBD1. V was clipped by 2 bases and J by 7 bases; unmatched bases: 14. Germline V gene lookup returns CDR1 LGHDT and CDR2 YNNKEL (reference sequence). The CDR3 length is 18 residues. CDR3 region: CASSQISRAGGENSPLHF. The CDR3 coding sequence is TGTGCCAGCAGCCAAATTTCCCGCGCAGGGGGAGAAAATTCACCCCTCCACTTT.

This chain links TRBV12-3 or TRBV12-4 with TRBJ1-5; D uncertain. V was pared by 6 bases and J by 1 base, with 4 bases between. The CDR3 has 12 amino acids. The CDR3 bases are TGTGCCAGCAGAGTAAGCAATCAGCCCCAGCATTTT. Translation gives CASRVSNQPQHF.

The chain joins TRBV9 to TRBJ2-2; D gene unclear. V was clipped by 0 bases and J by 5 bases, with 11 bases between them. The germline V gene encodes CDR1 SGDLS and CDR2 YYNGEE. The CDR3 runs 15 residues. The CDR3 sequence is CASSVVAAGTGELFF. The CDR3, as DNA: TGTGCCAGCAGCGTAGTGGCGGCCGGAACCGGGGAGCTGTTTTTT.

J is TRBJ1-4 and V is TRBV9; TRBD1 is a possible D gene (5 bases). The CDR3 has 14 amino acids. The germline CDR1 and CDR2 sequences are SGDLS and YYNGEE. Trimming left V 0 bases short and J 4 bases short, with 7 bases between. CDR3: CASSVGGVNEKLFF. CDR3 in DNA: TGTGCCAGCAGCGTAGGAGGGGTTAATGAAAAACTGTTTTTT.

J is TRBJ1-1 and V is TRBV7-2; TRBD1 aligns across 8 bases. The germline V gene encodes CDR1 SGHTA and CDR2 FQGNSA. V lost 5 bases, J lost 1 base, and 9 bases stayed unmatched. CDR3 length: 16 residues. CDR3 DNA sequence: TGTGCCAGCAGCATTTCGACAGGGGCTGGGAACACTGAAGCTTTCTTT. Its translation is CASSISTGAGNTEAFF. The variable domain in full, with the rest retrieved from reference TRBV7-2 and TRBJ1-1, is GAGVSQSPSNKVTEKGKDVELRCDPISGHTALYWYRQSLGQGLEFLIYFQGNSAPDKSGLPSDRFSAERTGGSVSTLTIQRTQQEDSAVYLCASSISTGAGNTEAFFGQGTRLTVV.

The rearrangement joins TRBV5-1 to TRBJ1-1; D is unclear. The V gene lost 5 bases and the J gene lost 2 bases, with 7 bases spanning the gap. This CDR3 is built from 12 residues. CDR1 SGHRS and CDR2 YFSETQ come from the germline V gene. CDR3: CASRQINTEAFF. Written as DNA, the CDR3 is TGCGCCAGCAGACAGATAAACACTGAAGCTTTCTTT.

This chain connects TRBV2 to TRBJ1-2; D is undetermined. This CDR3 comprises 14 residues. Deletions cut 3 bases from V and 3 bases from J, with 11 bases between. Germline V CDR1 and CDR2: SNHLY, FYNNEI. The CDR3 DNA reads TGTGCCAGCAGTGATCGGGCCGAGGACTATGGCTACACCTTC. Protein product: CASSDRAEDYGYTF.

This chain joins TRBV11-3 and TRBJ2-3; TRBD1 matches 8 bases. Germline V CDR1 and CDR2: SGHNT, YENEEA. The CDR3 extends over 15 amino acids. The V segment lost 0 bases and the J segment 5 bases; nucleotides outside the gene matches: 4. CDR3 residues: CASSLDRGRGDTQYF. CDR3 bases: TGTGCCAGCAGCTTAGACAGGGGGCGCGGAGATACGCAGTATTTT. The whole variable domain, filled in from reference TRBV11-3 and TRBJ2-3, reads EAGVVQSPRYKIIEKKQPVAFWCNPISGHNTLYWYLQNLGQGPELLIRYENEEAVDDSQLPKDRFSAERLKGVDSTLKIQPAELGDSAVYLCASSLDRGRGDTQYFGPGTRLTVL.

V and J are TRBV28 and TRBJ2-5; D not certain. This CDR3 is built from 15 residues. Germline CDR1 reads MDHEN; CDR2 reads SYDVKM. Trimming left V 9 bases short and J 3 bases short, with 20 bases between. CDR3 nucleotides: TGTGCCAGTTCAAAACTGGAGAGCTTAAAAGAGACCCAGTACTTC. Its protein product is CASSKLESLKETQYF.

The chain uses TRBV24-1 and TRBJ1-2; D gene uncertain. V lost 9 bases and J lost 3, with 13 bases in between. The germline V gene encodes CDR1 KGHDR and CDR2 SFDVKD. CDR3 length equals 13 residues. The CDR3 reads CATSLLDDYGYTF. In DNA, the CDR3 is TGTGCCACCTCTTTACTAGATGACTATGGCTACACCTTC.

This clone was seen a single time. The CDR3 is CASSQAALQHQETQYF. The CDR3 DNA follows: TGCGCCAGCAGCCAAGCAGCGTTACAGCATCAAGAGACCCAGTACTTC. The rearrangement uses TRBV4-1 and TRBJ2-5; no clear D gene. The CDR3 length is 16 residues. V was cut by 1 base and J by 2 bases, with 14 bases left in between. Germline V gene sequence: CDR1 MGHRA, CDR2 YSYEKL.

The rearrangement uses TRBV5-1 and TRBJ1-2; 7 nucleotides agree with TRBD1. V was clipped by 3 bases and J by 0 bases; unmatched bases: 5. In germline, CDR1 is SGHRS, CDR2 YFSETQ. The CDR3 runs to 15 residues. The CDR3 bases are TGCGCCAGCAGCTGGGGGGACAGCTCTAACTATGGCTACACCTTC. Protein: CASSWGDSSNYGYTF.

This clone was seen a single time. V usage is TRBV12-3 or TRBV12-4 and J usage is TRBJ2-7; maybe TRBD2 (7 bases). The CDR3 sequence is 12 residues long. V was clipped by 4 bases and J by 6 bases, with 10 bases between them. The CDR3 DNA is TGTGCCAGCAGTTGGGGGGGGGCCGAGCAGTACTTC. Residues: CASSWGGAEQYF.

The V call is TRBV6-5, the J call TRBJ1-4; the D is unclear. The CDR3 consists of 13 residues. With 6 bases removed from V and 5 bases from J, the gap between germline ends came to 10 bases. Per the germline V gene, CDR1 is MNHEY and CDR2 is SVGAGI. DNA of the CDR3: TGTGCCAGCAGCGGCCAGTCGAATGAAAAACTGTTTTTT. The encoded protein is CASSGQSNEKLFF.

The chain combines TRBV7-9 with TRBJ2-2, with 8 bases fitting TRBD2. The germline CDR1 and CDR2 sequences are SEHNR and FQNEAQ (reference sequence). V dropped 0 bases and J dropped 6; count of bases not matched to a gene: 3. The CDR3 loop spans 15 amino acids. CDR3 protein: CASSLAGLVAGELFF. CDR3 DNA: TGTGCCAGCAGCTTAGCGGGACTAGTAGCCGGGGAGCTGTTTTTT.

The CDR3 nucleotides read TGTGCCGCACGGACTAGTGGGGTAGGGGAGCAGTTCTTC. Residues: CAARTSGVGEQFF. The V call is TRBV28, the J call TRBJ2-1; 7 nucleotides agree with TRBD2. Germline CDR1 is MDHEN and CDR2 is SYDVKM. CDR3 length equals 13 residues. With V trimmed by 11 bases and J by 10 bases, 14 bases remained unmatched.